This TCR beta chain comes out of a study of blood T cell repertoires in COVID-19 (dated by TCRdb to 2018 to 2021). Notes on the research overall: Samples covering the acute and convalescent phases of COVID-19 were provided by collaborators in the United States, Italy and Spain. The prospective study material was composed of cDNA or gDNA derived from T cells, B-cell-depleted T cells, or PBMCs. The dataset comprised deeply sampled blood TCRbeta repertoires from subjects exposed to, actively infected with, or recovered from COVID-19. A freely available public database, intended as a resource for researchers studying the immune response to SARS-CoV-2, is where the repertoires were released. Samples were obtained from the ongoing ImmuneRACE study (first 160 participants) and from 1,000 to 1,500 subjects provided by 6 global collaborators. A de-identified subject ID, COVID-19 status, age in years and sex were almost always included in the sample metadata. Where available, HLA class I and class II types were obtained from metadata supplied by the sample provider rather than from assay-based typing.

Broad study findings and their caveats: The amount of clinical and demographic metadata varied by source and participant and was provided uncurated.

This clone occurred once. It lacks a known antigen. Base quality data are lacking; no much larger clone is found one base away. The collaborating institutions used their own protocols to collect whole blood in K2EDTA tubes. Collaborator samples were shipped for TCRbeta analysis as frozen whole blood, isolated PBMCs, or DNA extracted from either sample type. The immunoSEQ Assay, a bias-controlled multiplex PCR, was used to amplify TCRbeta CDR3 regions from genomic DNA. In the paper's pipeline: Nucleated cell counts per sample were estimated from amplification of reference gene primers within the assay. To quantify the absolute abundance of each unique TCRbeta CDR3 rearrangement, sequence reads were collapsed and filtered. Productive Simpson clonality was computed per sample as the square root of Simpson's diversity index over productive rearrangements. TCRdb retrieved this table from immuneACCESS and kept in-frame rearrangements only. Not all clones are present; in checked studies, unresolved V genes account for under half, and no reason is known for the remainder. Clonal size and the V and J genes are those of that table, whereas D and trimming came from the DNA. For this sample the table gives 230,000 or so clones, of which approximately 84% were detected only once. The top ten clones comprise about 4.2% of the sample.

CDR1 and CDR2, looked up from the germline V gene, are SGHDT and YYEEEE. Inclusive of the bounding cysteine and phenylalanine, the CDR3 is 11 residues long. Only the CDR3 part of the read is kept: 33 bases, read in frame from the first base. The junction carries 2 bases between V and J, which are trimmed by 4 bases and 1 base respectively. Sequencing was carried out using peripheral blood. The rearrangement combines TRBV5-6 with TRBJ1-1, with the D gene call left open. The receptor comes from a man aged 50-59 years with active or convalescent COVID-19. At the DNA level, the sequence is TGTGCCAGCAGCCGGAACACTGAAGCTTTCTTT. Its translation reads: CASSRNTEAFF. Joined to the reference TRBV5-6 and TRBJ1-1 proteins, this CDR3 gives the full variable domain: DAGVTQSPTHLIKTRGQQVTLRCSPKSGHDTVSWYQQALGQGPQFIFQYYEEEERQRGNFPDRFSGHQFPNYSSELNVNALLLGDSALYLCASSRNTEAFFGQGTRLTVV.